This T cell receptor (beta chain) was documented in a study of human T cells and chemical hapten exposure. Study information: Small pooled library volume differences mainly caused per-sample TCR yield variation. Study-level points and caveats: The study found that DPC sensitization did not change TCRs above 1 in 1000 frequency. PT1 expanded TCR counts correlated positively with patch test score.

The CDR3 runs to 13 residues. V was shortened by 5 bases and J by 2 bases, with 11 bases between the two germline ends. Germline values: CDR1 DFQATT, CDR2 SNEGSKA (reference sequence). This clonotype was seen only a few times. Its antigen is not known. Time point indicated: pre-sensitization, week 0. Treatment given: therapeutic diphenylcyclopropenone sensitization with weekly scalp DPC. Blood, whole and unfractionated, served as the source for total RNA extraction. TCRdb called the RACE reads again in MiXCR, with one record for every CDR3 protein. The table has 300,000 to 400,000 distinct CDR3 sequences, 5.1% seen once; the top ten hold just over 2.5%.

The TCR was taken from a woman between 45 and 65 years old with alopecia areata. Some clones in this sample may be carry-over from other donors' samples. The rearrangement links TRBV20-1 to TRBJ2-3, with D tentatively TRBD2 (6 bases). Sequenced material: whole blood, taken in connection with sensitization to the hapten diphenylcyclopropenone (DPC). The CDR3 sequence is CSARGAFTDTQYF. In DNA, the CDR3 is TGCAGTGCTCGCGGGGCTTTCACAGATACGCAGTATTTT.